This is a list of T cell receptor beta chains from one sample in a study of CD8 T cells in Susac syndrome. In TCRdb, the immunoSEQ multiplex PCR reads were re-called with MiXCR into one record per CDR3 protein. The sample has roughly 140,000 distinct CDR3 sequences, 94% seen once. Sequencing was carried out using CD8+ T cells from PBMCs. The receptors here all came from a human donor in good health. CDR3s leave out the opening cysteine and the closing phenylalanine or tryptophan. Each record gives: V gene, J gene, CDR3 protein.

V: TRBV4-3
J: TRBJ2-7
CDR3: ASSQGRQGYYEQY

V: TRBV7-9
J: TRBJ2-5
CDR3: ASSLVDGETQY

V: TRBV7-9
J: TRBJ2-7
CDR3: ASSSPSGIHYEQY

V: TRBV7-9
J: TRBJ2-1
CDR3: ASSPTHLLNEQF

V: TRBV28
J: TRBJ2-1
CDR3: ASSPGTSAGEQF

V: TRBV9
J: TRBJ1-2
CDR3: ASSVGEGIYGYT

V: TRBV29-1
J: TRBJ2-1
CDR3: SAVLAGEPFYNEQF

V: TRBV20-1
J: TRBJ2-5
CDR3: SAQDWTEETQY

V: TRBV28
J: TRBJ1-2
CDR3: ASSLGGTGASYT

V: TRBV9
J: TRBJ2-3
CDR3: ASSGKGTTDTQY

V: TRBV7-2
J: TRBJ2-5
CDR3: ASSFSGTQETQY

V: TRBV19
J: TRBJ2-7
CDR3: ASRSDTTYEQY

V: TRBV20-1
J: TRBJ1-1
CDR3: SARDYLRTEAF

V: TRBV11-2
J: TRBJ2-1
CDR3: ASSSPTVQRAYNEQF

V: TRBV5-4
J: TRBJ2-7
CDR3: ASSTRGRRDYEQY

V: TRBV20-1
J: TRBJ2-1
CDR3: SARDLASGIEQF

V: TRBV5-1
J: TRBJ2-1
CDR3: ANKPRVAGDEQF

V: TRBV5-1
J: TRBJ1-2
CDR3: ASSITGGPYGYT

V: TRBV19
J: TRBJ2-7
CDR3: ASTPGGSQYEQY

V: TRBV29-1
J: TRBJ2-7
CDR3: SVDTRDSYEQY

V: TRBV29-1
J: TRBJ1-2
CDR3: SVEDWTGGAGYT

V: TRBV19
J: TRBJ2-2
CDR3: ASSDGAGELF

V: TRBV29-1
J: TRBJ2-5
CDR3: SVETGREQQETQY

V: TRBV20-1
J: TRBJ1-1
CDR3: SASWGHEAF

V: TRBV12-3/TRBV12-4
J: TRBJ1-4
CDR3: ASSPDTNNEKLF

V: TRBV14
J: TRBJ2-5
CDR3: ASSLSQGNLETQY

V: TRBV29-1
J: TRBJ2-3
CDR3: SVAGGLTDTQY

V: TRBV20-1
J: TRBJ2-4
CDR3: SARGLAKNIQY

V: TRBV7-9
J: TRBJ2-2
CDR3: ASRRGGDYAGELF

V: TRBV2
J: TRBJ2-7
CDR3: ASSEVLVPHEQY

V: TRBV5-4
J: TRBJ2-1
CDR3: ASSFETDYNEQF

V: TRBV2
J: TRBJ2-3
CDR3: ASSELARADTQY

V: TRBV19
J: TRBJ1-5
CDR3: ASAYPAGNQPQH

V: TRBV12-3/TRBV12-4
J: TRBJ1-1
CDR3: ASTPGTGNTEAF

V: TRBV20-1
J: TRBJ2-7
CDR3: SANQFPRDRFYEQY

V: TRBV28
J: TRBJ1-2
CDR3: ASSKDGLYGYT

V: TRBV4-2
J: TRBJ2-1
CDR3: ASSQDVWGLAGNEQF

V: TRBV27
J: TRBJ2-7
CDR3: ASSSPPFWEQY

V: TRBV29-1
J: TRBJ1-1
CDR3: SYQPGAEAF

V: TRBV20-1
J: TRBJ1-2
CDR3: SARPRWTGTNYGYT

V: TRBV28
J: TRBJ2-6
CDR3: ASSLSPTPFTAVLT

V: TRBV28
J: TRBJ2-5
CDR3: ASSPHPGQQETQY

V: TRBV24-1
J: TRBJ2-5
CDR3: ATSDSRDREWETQY

V: TRBV2
J: TRBJ2-3
CDR3: ASSEVETDRDVTDTQY

V: TRBV24-1
J: TRBJ2-1
CDR3: ATSAETESEQF

V: TRBV9
J: TRBJ2-2
CDR3: ASSIGLGNTGELF

V: TRBV4-3
J: TRBJ2-7
CDR3: ASSVDTYGYEQY

V: TRBV6-5
J: TRBJ2-3
CDR3: ATRYTDTQY

V: TRBV28
J: TRBJ2-5
CDR3: ASSKGRRETQY

V: TRBV27
J: TRBJ2-1
CDR3: ASSFTGDGKNEQF

V: TRBV6-5
J: TRBJ2-1
CDR3: ASRQGHDNEQF

V: TRBV6-5
J: TRBJ2-1
CDR3: ASSYSTSGRIGDEQF

V: TRBV11-2
J: TRBJ2-7
CDR3: ASSLFPAEQY

V: TRBV29-1
J: TRBJ2-3
CDR3: SLMVVDTQY

V: TRBV12-3/TRBV12-4
J: TRBJ2-7
CDR3: ASNDRGHLSEQY

V: TRBV18
J: TRBJ2-7
CDR3: ASSPGDSPYEQY